Shown below are 5 T cell receptor beta chains from a single sample sequenced in a study of blood T cell repertoires in COVID-19. The repertoire was sequenced with immunoSEQ multiplex PCR; TCRdb's copy has only in-frame clones and lacks some. The table lists approximately 200,000 clones, around 95% of them singletons. Sequencing was done on a sample of peripheral blood. These receptors were obtained from a man aged 25-40 years with COVID-19, enrolled during active disease.

A single count supports this clone. The V call is TRBV1, the J call TRBJ2-6; the table's TRBD1 call for D was not verified on the DNA. TRBV1 is listed as a pseudogene. The CDR3 runs to 17 residues. CDR3 loop: CTSSQTESTSGANVLTF. The CDR3, as DNA: TGCACCAGCAGTCAGACAGAATCAACCTCTGGGGCCAACGTCCTGACTTTC.

The rearrangement links TRBV5-1 to TRBJ1-2; 7 nucleotides match TRBD1. The CDR3 spans 19 residues. Losses at the gene ends were 0 bases for V and 4 bases for J; bases not matched to a gene: 18. The germline V gene encodes CDR1 SGHRS and CDR2 YFSETQ. The CDR3, as DNA: TGCGCCAGCAGCTTGGTGGAGAGGTTAGGACAGGACACGTCCTATGGCTACACCTTC. Translating it yields CASSLVERLGQDTSYGYTF. The variable domain in full, with the rest retrieved from reference TRBV5-1 and TRBJ1-2, is KAGVTQTPRYLIKTRGQQVTLSCSPISGHRSVSWYQQTPGQGLQFLFEYFSETQRNKGNFPGRFSGRQFSNSRSEMNVSTLELGDSALYLCASSLVERLGQDTSYGYTFGSGTRLTVV.

The chain employs TRBV6-5 and TRBJ2-5; 10 positions match TRBD1. The CDR3 sequence is 15 residues long. Looked up from germline, CDR1 is MNHEY and CDR2 is SVGAGI. Trimming cost V 2 bases and J 4 bases; bases outside gene matches: 4. The CDR3 DNA is TGTGCCAGCAGTTACACGGGACAGGGGTTAGAGACCCAGTACTTC. This codes for CASSYTGQGLETQYF.

The table lists this clone with a few counts. The V gene is TRBV2, the J gene TRBJ2-3; D ambiguous. The CDR3 consists of 13 residues. V lost 7 bases and J 2 bases, leaving 10 bases between the germline ends. CDR1 and CDR2 from the germline V gene are SNHLY and FYNNEI. The CDR3 nucleotides read TGTGCCAGCAATGGCTTTTACACAGATACGCAGTATTTT. Its translation is CASNGFYTDTQYF.

V is TRBV13 and J is TRBJ1-2; weak D call: TRBD1 (6 bases). Germline values: CDR1 PRHDT, CDR2 FYEKMQ (reference sequence). The CDR3 has 15 residues. The V gene lost 0 bases and the J gene lost 8 bases, with 16 bases spanning the gap. The CDR3 protein is CASSLGRPVGAGYTF. The CDR3 DNA is TGTGCCAGCAGCTTAGGTCGCCCAGTGGGGGCGGGCTACACCTTC.